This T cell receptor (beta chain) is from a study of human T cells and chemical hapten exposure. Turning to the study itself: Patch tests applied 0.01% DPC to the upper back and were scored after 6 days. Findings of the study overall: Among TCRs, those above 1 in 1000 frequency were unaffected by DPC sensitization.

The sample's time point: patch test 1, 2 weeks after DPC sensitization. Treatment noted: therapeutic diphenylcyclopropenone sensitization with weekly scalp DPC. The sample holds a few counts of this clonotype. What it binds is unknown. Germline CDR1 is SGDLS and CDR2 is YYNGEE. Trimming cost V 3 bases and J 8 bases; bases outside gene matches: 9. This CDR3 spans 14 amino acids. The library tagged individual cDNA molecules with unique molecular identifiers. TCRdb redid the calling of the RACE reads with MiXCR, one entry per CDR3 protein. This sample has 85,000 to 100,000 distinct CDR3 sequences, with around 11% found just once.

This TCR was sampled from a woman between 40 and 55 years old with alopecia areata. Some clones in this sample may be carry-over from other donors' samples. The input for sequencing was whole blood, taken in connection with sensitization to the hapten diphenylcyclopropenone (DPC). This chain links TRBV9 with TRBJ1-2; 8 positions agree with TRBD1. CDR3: CASSAGDRRSGYTF. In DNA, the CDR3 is TGTGCCAGCAGCGCCGGGGACAGGCGGTCCGGCTACACCTTC. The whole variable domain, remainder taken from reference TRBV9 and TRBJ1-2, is DSGVTQTPKHLITATGQRVTLRCSPRSGDLSVYWYQQSLDQGLQFLIQYYNGEERAKGNILERFSAQQFPDLHSELNLSSLELGDSALYFCASSAGDRRSGYTFGSGTRLTVV.